This T cell receptor (beta chain) was sequenced in a study of tumor-infiltrating lymphocytes in primary liver carcinoma. About the research overall: Maximum tumor diameters ranged from roughly 4 to 11 cm, stage T1-T3 N0M0.

TCR beta cDNA was made from 500 ng total RNA with a constant-region primer. Slightly modified ARM-PCR, run as three nested multiplex PCR rounds, produced the TCR beta libraries. For 10 cycles apiece, the opening two PCR rounds ran with TRBV1-TRBV30 forward primers and a C-beta reverse primer. MiXCR was run by TCRdb on the multiplex PCR reads, yielding one entry per CDR3 protein. The sample gives more than 150,000 distinct CDR3 sequences, about 60% of which show up once; approximately 67% is in the top ten. Researchers drew blood RNA from unsorted whole blood and extracted germline DNA as well. The researchers drew approximately 4 milliliters of peripheral blood before surgery. This clonotype was picked up a small number of times. Its antigen is not known. The study's findings and limits: The top-250-clone fraction was significantly higher in tumors than in blood (p = 0.039). Tumor region pairs shared more overlap than did tumor-adjacent and tumor-blood pairs.

Germline values: CDR1 GTSNPN, CDR2 SVGIG (reference sequence). Trimming left V 7 bases short and J 0 bases short, with 16 bases between. This CDR3 has 14 amino acids. Sequencing used peripheral blood. The chain has TRBV30 and TRBJ2-7, with D uncertain. This clonotype was sampled from a man in his forties with primary liver carcinoma and hepatitis B virus infection. This CDR3 reads CAYTLGVYSYEQYF. CDR3 in DNA: TGTGCCTACACCCTAGGCGTGTACTCCTACGAGCAGTACTTC. Using reference TRBV30 and TRBJ2-7 for the parts outside the CDR3, the full variable domain is SQTIHQWPATLVQPVGSPLSLECTVEGTSNPNLYWYRQAAGRGLQLLFYSVGIGQISSEVPQNLSASRPQDRQFILSSKKLLLSDSGFYLCAYTLGVYSYEQYFGPGTRLTVT.